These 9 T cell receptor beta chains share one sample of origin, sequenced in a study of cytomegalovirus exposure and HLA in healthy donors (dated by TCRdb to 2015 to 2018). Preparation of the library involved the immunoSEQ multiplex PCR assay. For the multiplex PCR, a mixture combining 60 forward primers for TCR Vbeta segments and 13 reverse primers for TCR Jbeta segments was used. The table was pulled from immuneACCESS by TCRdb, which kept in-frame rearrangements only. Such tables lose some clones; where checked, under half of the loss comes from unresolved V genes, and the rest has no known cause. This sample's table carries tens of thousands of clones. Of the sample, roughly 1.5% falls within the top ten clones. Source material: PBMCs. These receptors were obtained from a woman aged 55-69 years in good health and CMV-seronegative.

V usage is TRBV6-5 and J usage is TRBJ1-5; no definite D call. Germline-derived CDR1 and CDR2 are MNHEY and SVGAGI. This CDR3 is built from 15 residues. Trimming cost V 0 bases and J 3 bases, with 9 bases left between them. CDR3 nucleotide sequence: TGTGCCAGCAGTTACTCGAGCCCGTCCAATCAGCCCCAGCATTTT. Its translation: CASSYSSPSNQPQHF.

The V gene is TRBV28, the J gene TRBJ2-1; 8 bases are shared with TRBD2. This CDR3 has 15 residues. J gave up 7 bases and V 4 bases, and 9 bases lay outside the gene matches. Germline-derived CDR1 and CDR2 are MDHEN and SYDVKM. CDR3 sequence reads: CASSSGGEGLNEQFF. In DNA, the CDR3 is TGTGCCAGCAGTTCCGGGGGGGAGGGCCTAAATGAGCAGTTCTTC.

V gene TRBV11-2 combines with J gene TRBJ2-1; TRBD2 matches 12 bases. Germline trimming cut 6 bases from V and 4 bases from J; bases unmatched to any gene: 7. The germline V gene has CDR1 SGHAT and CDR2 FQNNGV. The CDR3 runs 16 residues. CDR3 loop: CASRLSSGRGYNEQFF. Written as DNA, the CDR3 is TGTGCCAGCAGGCTATCTAGCGGGAGGGGATACAATGAGCAGTTCTTC. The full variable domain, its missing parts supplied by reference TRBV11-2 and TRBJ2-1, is EAGVAQSPRYKIIEKRQSVAFWCNPISGHATLYWYQQILGQGPKLLIQFQNNGVVDDSQLPKDRFSAERLKGVDSTLKIQPAKLEDSAVYLCASRLSSGRGYNEQFFGPGTRLTVL.

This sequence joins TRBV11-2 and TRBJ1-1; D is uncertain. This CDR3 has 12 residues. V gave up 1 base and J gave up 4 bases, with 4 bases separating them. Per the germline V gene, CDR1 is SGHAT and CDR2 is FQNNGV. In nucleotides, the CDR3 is TGTGCCAGCAGCTTAGTTAGCACTGAAGCTTTCTTT. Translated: CASSLVSTEAFF.

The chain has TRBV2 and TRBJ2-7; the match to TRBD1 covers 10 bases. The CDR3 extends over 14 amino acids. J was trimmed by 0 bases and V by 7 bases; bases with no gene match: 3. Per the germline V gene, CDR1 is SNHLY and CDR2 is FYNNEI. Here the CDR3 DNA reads TGTGCCAGCACCGGGACAGGGGTCTCCTACGAGCAGTACTTC. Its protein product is CASTGTGVSYEQYF.

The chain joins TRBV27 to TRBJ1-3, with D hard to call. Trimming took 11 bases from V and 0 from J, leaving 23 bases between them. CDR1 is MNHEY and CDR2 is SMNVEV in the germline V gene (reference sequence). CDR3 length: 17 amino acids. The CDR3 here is CAPILCSPSVSGNTIYF. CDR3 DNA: TGTGCCCCCATTCTCTGCAGTCCGTCCGTCTCTGGAAACACCATATATTTT.

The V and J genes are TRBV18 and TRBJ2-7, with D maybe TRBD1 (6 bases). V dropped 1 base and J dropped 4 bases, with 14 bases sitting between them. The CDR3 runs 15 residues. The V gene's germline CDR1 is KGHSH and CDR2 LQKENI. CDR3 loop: CASSPLQGISYEQYF. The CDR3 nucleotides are TGTGCCAGCTCACCACTTCAGGGGATTTCTTACGAGCAGTACTTC.

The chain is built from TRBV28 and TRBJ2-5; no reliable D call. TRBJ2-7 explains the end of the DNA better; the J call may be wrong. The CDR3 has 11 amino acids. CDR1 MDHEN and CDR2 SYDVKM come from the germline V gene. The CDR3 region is CASSIHYEQYF. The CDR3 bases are TGTGCCAGCAGTATCCACTACGAGCAGTACTTC.

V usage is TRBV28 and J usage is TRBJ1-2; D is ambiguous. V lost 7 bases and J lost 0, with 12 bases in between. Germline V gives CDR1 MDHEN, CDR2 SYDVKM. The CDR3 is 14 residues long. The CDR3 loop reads CASTGSTSNYGYTF. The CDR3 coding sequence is TGTGCCAGCACAGGTTCCACTTCTAACTATGGCTACACCTTC.